The 19 T cell receptor beta chains in this list originate from one sample, sequenced in a study of T cell repertoires in aging, cancer and after chemotherapy. A mixed TRB-A/B primer pool amplified rearranged TRB by multiplex touch-down PCR. One entry per CDR3 protein, called by TCRdb with MiXCR from the multiplex PCR reads. The data hold about 2,000 distinct CDR3 sequences, with approximately 28% observed a single time. Amplification of TCR beta used genomic DNA extracted from peripheral blood. The sequenced material came from blood. These receptor sequences come from a human donor with a blood cancer. The donor label of this sample is uncertain.

This clonotype was observed a handful of times. This sequence joins TRBV27 and TRBJ2-4; TRBD1 is a possible D gene (6 bases). Trimming shortened V by 6 bases and J by 7 bases, and 13 bases separated the two germline ends. There are 13 residues in the CDR3. The V gene's germline CDR1 is MNHEY and CDR2 SMNVEV (reference sequence). Here the CDR3 reads CASRRMGANIQYF. For the CDR3, the DNA is TGTGCCAGCAGGCGGATGGGGGCTAACATTCAGTACTTC.

The rearrangement uses TRBV30 and TRBJ1-2; D gene ambiguous. V lost 0 bases and J 1 base, leaving 9 bases between the germline ends. The CDR3 is made up of 14 amino acids. Germline CDR1 GTSNPN, CDR2 SVGIG (reference sequence). The CDR3 protein is CAWSVLSYNYGYTF. The CDR3, as DNA: TGTGCCTGGAGTGTACTATCCTATAACTATGGCTACACCTTC.

This clonotype was seen more than once but under ten times. This chain joins TRBV6-5 and TRBJ2-7; D not certain. Looked up from germline, CDR1 is MNHEY and CDR2 is SVGAGI. The length of the CDR3 is 14 residues. Trimming shortened V by 10 bases and J by 3 bases, and 19 bases separated the two germline ends. CDR3 sequence: CATLQSGSGYEQYF. The CDR3 coding sequence is TGTGCCACCCTTCAATCCGGGTCGGGCTACGAGCAGTACTTC.

Here the CDR3 DNA reads TGTGCCAGCTCACCACGGACGGAGAACACTGAAGCTTTCTTT. Amino acid sequence: CASSPRTENTEAFF. The rearrangement joins TRBV18 to TRBJ1-1; no clear D gene. The germline CDR1 and CDR2 sequences are KGHSH and LQKENI. V dropped 1 base and J dropped 1 base, with 7 bases sitting between them. The CDR3 is made up of 14 amino acids.

This clonotype was detected only a few times. This chain joins TRBV5-4 and TRBJ1-1; D gene uncertain. From germline, CDR1 is SGHNT and CDR2 YYREEE (reference sequence). The CDR3 totals 14 residues. The CDR3 sequence is CPQPSPSRGTEAFF. CDR3 nucleotides: TGTCCGCAGCCTTCCCCTAGCCGGGGCACTGAAGCTTTCTTT.

This chain uses TRBV6-1 with TRBJ1-2, with a tentative D call TRBD1 (6 bases). V shed 6 bases and J shed 4 bases, with 21 bases lying between them. The germline V gene encodes CDR1 MNHNS and CDR2 SASEGT. This CDR3 comprises 16 residues. The CDR3 sequence: CASRGAGQSTVYGYTF. The CDR3 region has the DNA TGTGCCAGCAGGGGTGCAGGACAGTCGACAGTCTATGGCTACACCTTC.

In its sample, this clonotype was seen once. This chain uses TRBV19 with TRBJ1-5; D may be TRBD1 (6 bases). Germline V gene data show CDR1 as LNHDA and CDR2 as SQIVND (reference sequence). With 2 bases removed from V and 4 bases from J, the gap between germline ends came to 9 bases. CDR3 length equals 14 residues. The CDR3 spells CASSIQQGNQPQHF. CDR3 bases: TGTGCCAGTAGTATACAACAGGGAAATCAGCCCCAGCATTTT.

This clonotype was seen only a few times. V and J are TRBV27 and TRBJ1-5; TRBD1 is a possible D gene (5 bases). There are 14 residues in the CDR3. From germline, CDR1 is MNHEY and CDR2 SMNVEV (reference sequence). V was shortened by 1 base and J by 7 bases, with 11 bases between the two germline ends. The CDR3 DNA follows: TGTGCCAGCAGTTTATGGGGAGAGGGGCAGCCCCAGCATTTT. Translating gives CASSLWGEGQPQHF.

This clonotype was detected only a few times. The gene calls are TRBV30 and TRBJ1-2; D ambiguous. CDR1 is GTSNPN and CDR2 is SVGIG in the germline V gene (reference sequence). Trimming shortened V by 8 bases and J by 3 bases, and 13 bases separated the two germline ends. CDR3 size: 12 residues. The CDR3 region has the DNA TGTGCCGGAAGGGCGGTCTACTATGGCTACACCTTC. Protein: CAGRAVYYGYTF.

This clonotype has a handful of counts. The genes are TRBV6-2 or TRBV6-3 and TRBJ2-2, with no clear D. The CDR3 sequence is 14 residues long. Trimming removed 7 bases from V and 3 bases from J, with 12 bases in between. Germline V CDR1 and CDR2: MNHEY, SVGEGT. CDR3 protein: CASKSPLYTGELFF. The CDR3 coding sequence is TGTGCCAGCAAATCTCCCCTTTACACCGGGGAGCTGTTTTTT.

In its sample, this clonotype ranks as large. This sequence joins TRBV10-1 and TRBJ2-1; TRBD2 matches at 9 bases. This CDR3 is 17 amino acids long. CDR1 is WNHNN, CDR2 SYGVQD, per germline (reference sequence). The V segment lost 0 bases and the J segment 4 bases; nucleotides outside the gene matches: 7. The CDR3 sequence: CASSESRGLAKYNEQFF. In DNA, the CDR3 is TGCGCCAGCAGTGAGTCAAGGGGACTAGCTAAGTACAATGAGCAGTTCTTC.

This clonotype has more than one count but fewer than ten. This chain connects TRBV27 to TRBJ2-1; perhaps TRBD2 as D (5 bases). The CDR3 covers 14 residues. CDR1 is MNHEY and CDR2 is SMNVEV in the germline V gene (reference sequence). The germline V and J ends were trimmed by 3 bases and 7 bases, with 13 bases remaining between them. The CDR3 coding sequence is TGTGCCAGCAGTTTGGGTCTACGCGGGAATGAGCAGTTCTTC. As protein: CASSLGLRGNEQFF.

In DNA form, the CDR3 reads TGTGCCAGCAGCTCAACCGGACTAGCGGGGGCAGGGGAGCAGTTCTTC. This encodes CASSSTGLAGAGEQFF. The rearrangement uses TRBV13 and TRBJ2-1; 13 bases fit TRBD2. After removal of 4 bases from V and 10 bases from J, the junction contained 10 bases not matched to a gene. This CDR3 has 16 residues. Germline CDR1 is PRHDT and CDR2 is FYEKMQ (reference sequence).

The V and J genes are TRBV7-2 and TRBJ2-3; D might be TRBD2 (6 bases). CDR3 length: 16 amino acids. Deletions cut 3 bases from V and 5 bases from J, with 18 bases between. Germline V gene data show CDR1 as SGHTA and CDR2 as FQGNSA. The CDR3 is CASSFRVTRRGDTQYF. The DNA of the CDR3 is TGTGCCAGCAGCTTCAGGGTGACTAGACGCGGAGATACGCAGTATTTT.

CDR3 region: CASSLKQGSNSPLHF. CDR3 bases: TGTGCCAGCAGCCTTAAACAGGGGAGTAATTCACCCCTCCACTTT. The V call is TRBV5-4, the J call TRBJ1-6, with 7 positions matching TRBD1. The CDR3 extends over 15 amino acids. V lost 4 bases and J lost 6; bases outside the gene matches: 7. Germline CDR1 SGHNT, CDR2 YYREEE (reference sequence).

The sample holds a few counts of this clonotype. The chain links TRBV6-2 or TRBV6-3 to TRBJ2-5; unclear D gene. CDR1 and CDR2 (germline): MNHEY, SVGEGT. CDR3 length equals 10 residues. The V gene lost 7 bases and the J gene lost 7 bases, with 7 bases spanning the gap. CDR3 sequence reads: CASNLGTQYF. CDR3 DNA: TGTGCCAGCAACCTGGGGACCCAGTACTTC.

This chain uses TRBV6-6 with TRBJ1-1; no clear D. CDR1 is MNHNY and CDR2 is SVGAGI in the germline V gene (reference sequence). V lost 5 bases, J lost 0 bases, and 7 bases lay in between. This CDR3 spans 13 amino acids. CDR3 region: CASSHRLNTEAFF. The DNA for the CDR3 is TGTGCCAGCAGTCACAGATTGAACACTGAAGCTTTCTTT.

The V gene is TRBV19, the J gene TRBJ1-1; D not resolved. The V end was cut by 3 bases, the J end by 1 base, with 9 bases between. This CDR3 is 14 amino acids long. Germline CDR1 reads LNHDA; CDR2 reads SQIVND (reference sequence). Here the CDR3 reads CASSIRRGNTEAFF. The DNA of the CDR3 is TGTGCCAGTAGTATTCGCCGAGGGAACACTGAAGCTTTCTTT.

The chain combines TRBV10-3 with TRBJ2-5; 8 bases are shared with TRBD2. J lost 0 bases, V lost 5 bases, and 11 bases had no gene match. CDR1 is ENHRY and CDR2 is SYGVKD in the germline V gene. This CDR3 contains 17 residues. For the CDR3, the DNA is TGTGCCATCAGTTCGGGTCAGACTAGCGCCTACCAAGAGACCCAGTACTTC. This sequence encodes CAISSGQTSAYQETQYF.